This T cell receptor (beta chain) was sequenced in a study of blood T cell repertoires in COVID-19. Profiled with immunoSEQ multiplex PCR; TCRdb holds only in-frame clones, not every one. The repertoire consists of 70,000 or so clones, with 90% occurring once and the leading ten covering 1.3% to 1.5%. The V and J ends lost 5 bases and 0 bases respectively, with 11 bases between them. In germline, CDR1 is LGHNA, CDR2 YSLEER. The CDR3 runs 15 residues. The sequence was collected from a middle-aged man with acute or convalescent COVID-19. The sample was peripheral blood. V and J are TRBV4-3 and TRBJ1-5; D is possibly TRBD1 (6 bases). The CDR3 bases are TGCGCCAGCAGCTGGGACACCTATAGCAATCAGCCCCAGCATTTT. It is translated as CASSWDTYSNQPQHF.